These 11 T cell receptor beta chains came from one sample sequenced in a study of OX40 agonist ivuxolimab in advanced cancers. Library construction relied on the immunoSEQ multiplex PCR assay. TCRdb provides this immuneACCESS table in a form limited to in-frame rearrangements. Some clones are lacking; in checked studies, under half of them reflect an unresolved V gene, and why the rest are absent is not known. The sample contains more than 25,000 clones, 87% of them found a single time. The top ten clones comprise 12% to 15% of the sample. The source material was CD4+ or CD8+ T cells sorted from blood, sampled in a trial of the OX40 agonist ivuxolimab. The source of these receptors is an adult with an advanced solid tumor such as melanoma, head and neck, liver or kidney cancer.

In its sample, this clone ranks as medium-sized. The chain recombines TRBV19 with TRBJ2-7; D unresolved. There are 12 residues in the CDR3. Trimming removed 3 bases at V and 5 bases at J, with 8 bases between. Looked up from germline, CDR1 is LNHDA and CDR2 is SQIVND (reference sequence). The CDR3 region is CASSIGVHEQYF. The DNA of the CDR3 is TGTGCCAGTAGTATTGGGGTCCACGAGCAGTACTTC.

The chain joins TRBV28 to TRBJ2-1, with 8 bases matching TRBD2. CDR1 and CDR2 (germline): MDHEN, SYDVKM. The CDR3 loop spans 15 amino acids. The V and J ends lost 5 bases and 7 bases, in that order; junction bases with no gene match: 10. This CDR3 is CASSPPGGVSNEQFF. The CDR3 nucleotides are TGTGCCAGCAGTCCCCCGGGGGGGGTATCGAATGAGCAGTTCTTC. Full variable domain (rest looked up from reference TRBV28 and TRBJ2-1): DVKVTQSSRYLVKRTGEKVFLECVQDMDHENMFWYRQDPGLGLRLIYFSYDVKMKEKGDIPEGYSVSREKKERFSLILESASTNQTSMYLCASSPPGGVSNEQFFGPGTRLTVL.

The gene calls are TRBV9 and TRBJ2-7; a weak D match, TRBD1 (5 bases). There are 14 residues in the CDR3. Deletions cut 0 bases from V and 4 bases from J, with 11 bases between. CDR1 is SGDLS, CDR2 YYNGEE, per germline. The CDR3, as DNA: TGTGCCAGCAGCGTAGAGCAGGGATCGTACGAGCAGTACTTC. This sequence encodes CASSVEQGSYEQYF.

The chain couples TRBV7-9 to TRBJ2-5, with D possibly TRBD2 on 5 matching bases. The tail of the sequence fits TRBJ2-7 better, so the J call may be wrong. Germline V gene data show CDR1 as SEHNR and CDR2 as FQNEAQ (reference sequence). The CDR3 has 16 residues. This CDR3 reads CASSLLGDYSSYEQYF. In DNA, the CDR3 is TGTGCCAGCAGCCTCCTCGGGGATTATAGCTCCTACGAGCAGTACTTC.

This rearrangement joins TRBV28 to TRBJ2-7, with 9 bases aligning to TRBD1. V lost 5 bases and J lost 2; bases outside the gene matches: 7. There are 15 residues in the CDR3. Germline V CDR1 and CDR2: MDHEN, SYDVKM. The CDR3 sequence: CASSPTGTGTYEQYF. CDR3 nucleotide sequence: TGTGCCAGCAGTCCTACCGGGACAGGGACCTACGAGCAGTACTTC.

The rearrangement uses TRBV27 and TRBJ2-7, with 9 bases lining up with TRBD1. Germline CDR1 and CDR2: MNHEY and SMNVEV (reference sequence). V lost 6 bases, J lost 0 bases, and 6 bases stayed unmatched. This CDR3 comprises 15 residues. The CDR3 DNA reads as TGTGCCAGCAGCCTTGGGACAGGGAGCTCCTACGAGCAGTACTTC. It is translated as CASSLGTGSSYEQYF.

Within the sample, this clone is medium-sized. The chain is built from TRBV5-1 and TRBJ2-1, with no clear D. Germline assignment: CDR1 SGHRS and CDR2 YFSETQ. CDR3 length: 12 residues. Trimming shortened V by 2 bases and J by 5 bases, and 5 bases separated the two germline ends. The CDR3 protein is CASSFWDNEQFF. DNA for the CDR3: TGCGCCAGCAGCTTTTGGGACAATGAGCAGTTCTTC.

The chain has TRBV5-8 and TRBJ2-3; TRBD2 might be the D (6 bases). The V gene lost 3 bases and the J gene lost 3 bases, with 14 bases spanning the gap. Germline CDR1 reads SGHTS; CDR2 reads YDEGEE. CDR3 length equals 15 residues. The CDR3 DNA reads TGTGCCAGCAGCTCACAGACTAGAGGGACAGATACGCAGTATTTT. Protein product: CASSSQTRGTDTQYF.

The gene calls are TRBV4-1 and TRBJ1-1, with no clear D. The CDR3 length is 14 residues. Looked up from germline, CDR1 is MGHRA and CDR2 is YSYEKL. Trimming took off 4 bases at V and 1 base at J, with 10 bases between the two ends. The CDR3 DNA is TGCGCCAGCAGCCTGAACGCAGGGAACACTGAAGCTTTCTTT. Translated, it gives CASSLNAGNTEAFF.

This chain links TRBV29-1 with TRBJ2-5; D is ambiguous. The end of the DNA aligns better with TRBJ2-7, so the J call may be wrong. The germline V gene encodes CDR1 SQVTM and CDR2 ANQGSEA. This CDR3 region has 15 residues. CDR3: CSVEDATVSPYEQYF. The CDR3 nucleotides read TGCAGCGTTGAAGATGCTACAGTTTCCCCCTACGAGCAGTACTTC.

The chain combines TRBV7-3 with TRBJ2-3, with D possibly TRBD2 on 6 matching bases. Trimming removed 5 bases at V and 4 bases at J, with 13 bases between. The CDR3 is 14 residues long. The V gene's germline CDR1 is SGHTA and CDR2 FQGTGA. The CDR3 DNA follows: TGTGCCAGCAGCCTCGGGGGATCTGCAGATACGCAGTATTTT. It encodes CASSLGGSADTQYF.